This T cell receptor (beta chain) appears in the sequencing data of a study of technical replicates of blood from a few donors. Sequenced by immunoSEQ multiplex PCR; TCRdb stores in-frame clones only, minus some. This sample has 91,000 or so clones, with over 85% found just once. This CDR3 contains 13 residues. V shed 6 bases and J shed 0 bases, with 9 bases lying between them. Germline V CDR1 and CDR2: SGDLS, YYNGEE. The material sequenced was T cells isolated from PBMCs. This receptor was taken from a human donor in good health. The rearrangement uses TRBV9 and TRBJ1-1; D may be TRBD1 (5 bases). CDR3 sequence: CASKKGLNTEAFF. DNA of the CDR3: TGTGCCAGCAAAAAGGGGTTGAACACTGAAGCTTTCTTT.